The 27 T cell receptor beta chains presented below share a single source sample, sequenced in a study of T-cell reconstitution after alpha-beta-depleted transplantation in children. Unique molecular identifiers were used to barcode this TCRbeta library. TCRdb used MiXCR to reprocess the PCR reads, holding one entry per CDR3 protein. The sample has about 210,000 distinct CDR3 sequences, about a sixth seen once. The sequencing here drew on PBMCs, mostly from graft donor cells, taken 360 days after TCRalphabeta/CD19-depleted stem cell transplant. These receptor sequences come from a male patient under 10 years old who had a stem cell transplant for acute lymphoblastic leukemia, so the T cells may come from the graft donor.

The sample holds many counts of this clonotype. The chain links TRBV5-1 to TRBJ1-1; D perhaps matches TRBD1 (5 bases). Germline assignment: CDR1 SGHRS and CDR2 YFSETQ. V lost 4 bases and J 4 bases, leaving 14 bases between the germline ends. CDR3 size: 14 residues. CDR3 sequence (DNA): TGCGCCAGCAGCCCACCCGGGGGGAGCACTGAAGCTTTCTTT. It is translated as CASSPPGGSTEAFF.

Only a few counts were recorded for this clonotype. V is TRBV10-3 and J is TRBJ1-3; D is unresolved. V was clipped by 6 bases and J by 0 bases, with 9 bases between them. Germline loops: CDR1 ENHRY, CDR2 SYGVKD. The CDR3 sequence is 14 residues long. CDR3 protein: CAIRENGSGNTIYF. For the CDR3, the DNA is TGTGCCATCAGGGAGAACGGCTCTGGAAACACCATATATTTT.

CDR3 protein: CASSPRPGFDSPLHF. CDR3 nucleotides: TGTGCCAGCAGCCCCCGGCCTGGATTCGATTCACCCCTCCACTTT. This chain joins TRBV7-6 and TRBJ1-6; D remains unclear. The V gene's germline CDR1 is SGHVS and CDR2 FNYEAQ. Trimming shortened V by 5 bases and J by 8 bases, and 16 bases separated the two germline ends. The CDR3 covers 15 residues. Combining the CDR3 with reference TRBV7-6 and TRBJ1-6 gives the whole variable domain GAGVSQSPRYKVTKRGQDVALRCDPISGHVSLYWYRQALGQGPEFLTYFNYEAQQDKSGLPNDRFSAERPEGSISTLTIQRTEQRDSAMYRCASSPRPGFDSPLHFGNGTRLTVT.

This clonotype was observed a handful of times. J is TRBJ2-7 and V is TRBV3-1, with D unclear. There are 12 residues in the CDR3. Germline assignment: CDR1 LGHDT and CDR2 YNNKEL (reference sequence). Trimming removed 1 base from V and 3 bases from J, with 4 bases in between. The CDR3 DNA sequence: TGTGCCAGCAGCCAAGGAGACTACGAGCAGTACTTC. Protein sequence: CASSQGDYEQYF.

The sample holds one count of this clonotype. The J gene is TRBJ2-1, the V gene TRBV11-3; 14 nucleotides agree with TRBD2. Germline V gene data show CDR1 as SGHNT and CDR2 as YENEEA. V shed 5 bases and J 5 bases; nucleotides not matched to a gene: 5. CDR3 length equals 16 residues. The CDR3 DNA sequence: TGTGCCAGCAGCACCTCGGGACTAGCGGGGGACAATGAGCAGTTCTTC. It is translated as CASSTSGLAGDNEQFF.

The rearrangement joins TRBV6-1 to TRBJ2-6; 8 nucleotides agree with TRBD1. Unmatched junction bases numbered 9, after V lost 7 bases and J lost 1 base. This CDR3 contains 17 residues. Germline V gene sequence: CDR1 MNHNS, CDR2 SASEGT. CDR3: CASKPDRGSSGANVLTF. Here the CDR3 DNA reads TGTGCCAGCAAACCCGACAGGGGATCATCTGGGGCCAACGTCCTGACTTTC.

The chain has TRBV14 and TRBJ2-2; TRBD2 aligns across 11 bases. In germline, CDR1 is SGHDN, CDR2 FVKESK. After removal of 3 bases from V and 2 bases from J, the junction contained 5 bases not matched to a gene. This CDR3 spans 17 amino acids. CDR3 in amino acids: CASSHMTSGANTGELFF. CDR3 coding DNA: TGTGCCAGCAGCCATATGACTAGCGGGGCCAACACCGGGGAGCTGTTTTTT.

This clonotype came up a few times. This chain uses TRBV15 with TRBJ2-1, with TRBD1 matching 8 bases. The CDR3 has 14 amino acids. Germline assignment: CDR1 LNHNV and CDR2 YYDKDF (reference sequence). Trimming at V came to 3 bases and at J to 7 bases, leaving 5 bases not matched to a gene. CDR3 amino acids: CATSSGQGWNEQFF. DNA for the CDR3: TGTGCCACCAGCAGCGGACAGGGATGGAATGAGCAGTTCTTC.

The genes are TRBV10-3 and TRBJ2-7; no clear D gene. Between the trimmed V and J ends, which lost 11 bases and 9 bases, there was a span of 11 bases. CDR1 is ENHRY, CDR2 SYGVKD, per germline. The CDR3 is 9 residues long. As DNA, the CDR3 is TGTGCCTCCAAGCCCCGGCAGTACTTC. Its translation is CASKPRQYF.

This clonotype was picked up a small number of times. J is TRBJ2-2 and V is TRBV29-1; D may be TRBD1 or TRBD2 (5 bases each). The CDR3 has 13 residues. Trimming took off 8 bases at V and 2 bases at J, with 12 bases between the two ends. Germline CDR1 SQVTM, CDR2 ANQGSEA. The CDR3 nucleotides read TGCAGCTGCCCGAGGGGAAACACCGGGGAGCTGTTTTTT. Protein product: CSCPRGNTGELFF.

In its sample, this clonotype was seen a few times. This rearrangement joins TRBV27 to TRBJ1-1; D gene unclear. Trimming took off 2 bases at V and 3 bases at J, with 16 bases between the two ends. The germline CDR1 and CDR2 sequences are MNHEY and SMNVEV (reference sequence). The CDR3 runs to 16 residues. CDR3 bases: TGTGCCAGCAGTTTAAACCCCTTGGCCGGTTACACTGAAGCTTTCTTT. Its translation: CASSLNPLAGYTEAFF.

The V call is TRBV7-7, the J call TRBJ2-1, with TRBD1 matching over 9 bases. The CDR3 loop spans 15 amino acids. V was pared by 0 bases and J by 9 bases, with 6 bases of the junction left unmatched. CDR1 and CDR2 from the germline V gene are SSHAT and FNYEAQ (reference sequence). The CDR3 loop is CASSLAGTGHGEQFF. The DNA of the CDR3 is TGTGCCAGCAGCTTAGCCGGGACAGGGCATGGTGAGCAGTTCTTC.

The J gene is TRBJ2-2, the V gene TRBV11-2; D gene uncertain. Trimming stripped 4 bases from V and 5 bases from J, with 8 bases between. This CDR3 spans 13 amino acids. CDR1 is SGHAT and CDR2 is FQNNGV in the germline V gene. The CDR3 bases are TGTGCCAGCAGCTCACCGAGGACCGGGGAGCTGTTTTTT. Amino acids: CASSSPRTGELFF.

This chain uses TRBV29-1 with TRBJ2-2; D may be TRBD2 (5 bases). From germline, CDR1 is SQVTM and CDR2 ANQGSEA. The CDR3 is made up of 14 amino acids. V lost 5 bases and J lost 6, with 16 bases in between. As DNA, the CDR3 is TGCAGCGTTTCTAGGATGGGAGACCCCGGGGAGCTGTTTTTT. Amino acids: CSVSRMGDPGELFF.

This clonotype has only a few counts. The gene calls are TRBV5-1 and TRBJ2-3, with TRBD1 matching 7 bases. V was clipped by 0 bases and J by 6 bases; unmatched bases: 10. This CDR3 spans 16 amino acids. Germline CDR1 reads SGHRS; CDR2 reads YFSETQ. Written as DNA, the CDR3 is TGCGCCAGCAGCTTGGCCCTTACCGGGACAGCCGATACGCAGTATTTT. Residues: CASSLALTGTADTQYF.

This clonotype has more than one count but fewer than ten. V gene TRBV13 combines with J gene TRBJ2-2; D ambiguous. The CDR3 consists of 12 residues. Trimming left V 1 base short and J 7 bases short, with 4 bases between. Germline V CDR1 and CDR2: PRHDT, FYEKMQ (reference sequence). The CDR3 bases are TGTGCCAGCAGCTTAGTCGGCGGGGAGCTGTTTTTT. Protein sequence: CASSLVGGELFF.

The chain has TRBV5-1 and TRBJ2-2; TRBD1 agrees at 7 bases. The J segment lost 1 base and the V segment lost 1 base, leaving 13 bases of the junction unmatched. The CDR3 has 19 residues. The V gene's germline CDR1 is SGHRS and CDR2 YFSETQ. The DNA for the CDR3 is TGCGCCAGCAGCTTGCTATTTGTCCCGGGACAGCTGAACACCGGGGAGCTGTTTTTT. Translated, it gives CASSLLFVPGQLNTGELFF.

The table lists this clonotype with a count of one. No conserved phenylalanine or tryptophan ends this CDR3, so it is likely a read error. CDR3 protein: CASSLGQERSYTY. The CDR3 region has the DNA TGCGCCAGCAGCTTGGGACAGGAGAGAAGCTACACCTAC. The genes are TRBV5-1 and TRBJ1-2, with D maybe TRBD1 (6 bases). Trimming pared 0 bases from V and 9 bases from J, leaving 12 bases between. This CDR3 contains 13 residues. Germline V gene sequence: CDR1 SGHRS, CDR2 YFSETQ.

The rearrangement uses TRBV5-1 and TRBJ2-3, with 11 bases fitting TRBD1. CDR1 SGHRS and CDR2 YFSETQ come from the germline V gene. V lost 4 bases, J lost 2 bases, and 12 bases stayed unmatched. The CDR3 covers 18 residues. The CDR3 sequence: CASSPRPGQGGPTDTQYF. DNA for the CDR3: TGCGCCAGCAGCCCCCGCCCGGGACAGGGGGGCCCCACAGATACGCAGTATTTT.

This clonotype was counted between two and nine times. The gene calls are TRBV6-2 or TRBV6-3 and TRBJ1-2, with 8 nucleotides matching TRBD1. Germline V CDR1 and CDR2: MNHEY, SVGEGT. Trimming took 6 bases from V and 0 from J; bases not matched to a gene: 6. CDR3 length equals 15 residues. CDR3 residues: CASSTGTGANYGYTF. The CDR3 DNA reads TGTGCCAGCAGCACCGGGACAGGAGCTAACTATGGCTACACCTTC.

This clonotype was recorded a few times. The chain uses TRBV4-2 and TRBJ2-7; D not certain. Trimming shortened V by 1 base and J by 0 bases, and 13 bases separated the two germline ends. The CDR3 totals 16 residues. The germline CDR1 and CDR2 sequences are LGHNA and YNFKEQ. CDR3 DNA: TGTGCCAGCAGCCAAGCCCCAGGTCGACTCTCCTACGAGCAGTACTTC. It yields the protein CASSQAPGRLSYEQYF.

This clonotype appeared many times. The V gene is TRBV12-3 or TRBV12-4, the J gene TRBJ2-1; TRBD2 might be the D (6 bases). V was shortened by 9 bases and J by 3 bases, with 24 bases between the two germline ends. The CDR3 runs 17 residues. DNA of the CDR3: TGTGCCAGTCGTGGGGTTAAGGCGGGACCAATCTACAATGAGCAGTTCTTC. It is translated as CASRGVKAGPIYNEQFF.

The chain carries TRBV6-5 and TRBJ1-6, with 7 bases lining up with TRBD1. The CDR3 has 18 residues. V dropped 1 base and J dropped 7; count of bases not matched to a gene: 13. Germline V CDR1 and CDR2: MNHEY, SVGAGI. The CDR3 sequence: CASSYFPSGGAENSPLHF. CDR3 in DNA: TGTGCCAGCAGTTACTTCCCCTCAGGGGGGGCGGAGAATTCACCCCTCCACTTT.

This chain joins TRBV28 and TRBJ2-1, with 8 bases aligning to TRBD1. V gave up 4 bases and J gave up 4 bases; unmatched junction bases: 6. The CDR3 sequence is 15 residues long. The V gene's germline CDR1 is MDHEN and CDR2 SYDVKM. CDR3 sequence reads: CASSYRTGRYNEQFF. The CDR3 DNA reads TGTGCCAGCAGTTACAGGACAGGGAGGTACAATGAGCAGTTCTTC.

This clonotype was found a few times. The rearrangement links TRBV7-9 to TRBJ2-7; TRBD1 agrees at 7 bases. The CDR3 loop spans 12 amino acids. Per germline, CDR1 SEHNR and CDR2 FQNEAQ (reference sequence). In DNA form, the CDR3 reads TGTGCTACAGGGGAATATACCTACGAGCAGTACTTC. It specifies CATGEYTYEQYF.

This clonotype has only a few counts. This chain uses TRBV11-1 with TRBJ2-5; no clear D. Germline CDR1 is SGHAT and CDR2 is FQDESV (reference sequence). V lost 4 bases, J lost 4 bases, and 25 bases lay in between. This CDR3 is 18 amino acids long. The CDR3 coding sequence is TGTGCCAGCAGCTCCCCCCTCGGCGAGTTGGTTTTGCGAGAGACCCAGTACTTC. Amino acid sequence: CASSSPLGELVLRETQYF.

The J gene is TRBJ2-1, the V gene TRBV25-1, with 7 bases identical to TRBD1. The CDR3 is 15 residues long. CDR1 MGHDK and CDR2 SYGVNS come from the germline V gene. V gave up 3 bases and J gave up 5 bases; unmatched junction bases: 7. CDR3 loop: CASSDKGAGNNEQFF. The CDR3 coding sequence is TGTGCCAGCAGTGATAAGGGGGCCGGCAACAATGAGCAGTTCTTC.